Following are 14 T cell receptor beta chains from one sample sequenced in a study of blood T cell repertoires in COVID-19. Profiling relied on immunoSEQ multiplex PCR, and the TCRdb table lists in-frame clones only, not all of them. Counted here are around 350,000 clones, 70% to 90% occurring once; the ten biggest clones make up around 3%. Sequencing used peripheral blood. All receptors come from a human donor in a cohort sampled during active COVID-19.

V usage is TRBV12-3 or TRBV12-4 and J usage is TRBJ2-7; TRBD2 matches at 8 bases. CDR3 size: 12 residues. V trimming: 5 bases; J trimming: 3 bases; junction bases outside the gene matches: 0. Written as DNA, the CDR3 is TGTGCCAGCAGTCGGGAGGGCTACGAGCAGTACTTC. As protein: CASSREGYEQYF.

The V call is TRBV12-3 or TRBV12-4, the J call TRBJ1-5; D gene uncertain. The CDR3 consists of 13 residues. V was cut by 4 bases and J by 4 bases, with 8 bases left in between. This CDR3 reads CASSWETNQPQHF. In nucleotides, the CDR3 is TGTGCCAGCAGTTGGGAGACGAATCAGCCCCAGCATTTT.

The V gene is TRBV6-5, the J gene TRBJ2-7, with TRBD2 matching over 8 bases. CDR1 MNHEY and CDR2 SVGAGI come from the germline V gene. The CDR3 consists of 14 residues. The V and J ends lost 6 bases and 4 bases, in that order; junction bases with no gene match: 8. The CDR3 region has the DNA TGTGCCAGCAGGGTAGCGGGGCAAACTTACGAGCAGTACTTC. Amino acid sequence: CASRVAGQTYEQYF.

The rearrangement links TRBV11-2 to TRBJ2-7; D gene uncertain. V shed 5 bases and J shed 0 bases, with 14 bases lying between them. The CDR3 runs to 15 residues. The germline V gene has CDR1 SGHAT and CDR2 FQNNGV. Written as DNA, the CDR3 is TGTGCCAGCAGCCGAGAGTCCCATAGCTCCTACGAGCAGTACTTC. Amino acid sequence: CASSRESHSSYEQYF.

This sequence joins TRBV10-3 and TRBJ2-2, with 9 positions matching TRBD1. The trim removed 4 bases at V and 2 bases at J, leaving 5 bases unmatched. CDR3 size: 16 residues. Germline V gene sequence: CDR1 ENHRY, CDR2 SYGVKD. The CDR3 loop reads CAISGSGQGNTGELFF. The DNA of the CDR3 is TGTGCCATCAGTGGCTCGGGACAGGGAAACACCGGGGAGCTGTTTTTT.

The chain combines TRBV7-2 with TRBJ2-1; D gene unclear. The CDR3 consists of 13 residues. The germline V gene has CDR1 SGHTA and CDR2 FQGNSA. V shed 4 bases and J shed 9 bases, with 13 bases lying between them. The CDR3 is CASSSPPESEQFF. Here the CDR3 DNA reads TGTGCCAGCAGCTCTCCACCTGAGAGTGAGCAGTTCTTC. Full variable domain (missing parts from reference TRBV7-2 and TRBJ2-1): GAGVSQSPSNKVTEKGKDVELRCDPISGHTALYWYRQSLGQGLEFLIYFQGNSAPDKSGLPSDRFSAERTGGSVSTLTIQRTQQEDSAVYLCASSSPPESEQFFGPGTRLTVL.

This rearrangement joins TRBV10-3 to TRBJ1-6; 10 bases line up with TRBD1. CDR1 and CDR2 from the germline V gene are ENHRY and SYGVKD. The CDR3 is made up of 15 amino acids. Unmatched junction bases numbered 3, after V lost 5 bases and J lost 5 bases. The CDR3 coding sequence is TGTGCCATCAGTCCTGGACAGGGGGATAATTCACCCCTCCACTTT. It yields the protein CAISPGQGDNSPLHF.

This chain uses TRBV5-1 with TRBJ1-2, with 8 bases fitting TRBD1. Germline CDR1 SGHRS, CDR2 YFSETQ. This CDR3 is 19 amino acids long. Unmatched junction bases numbered 17, after V lost 4 bases and J lost 0 bases. CDR3 sequence reads: CASSRLDRGHTIANYGYTF. The CDR3 region has the DNA TGCGCCAGCAGCCGTCTCGACAGGGGTCACACCATAGCTAACTATGGCTACACCTTC.

The chain combines TRBV4-2 with TRBJ2-7; D gene uncertain. V was pared by 1 base and J by 0 bases, with 10 bases between. Germline CDR1 reads LGHNA; CDR2 reads YNFKEQ. CDR3 length: 15 residues. CDR3 sequence reads: CASSQAHHLSYEQYF. CDR3 nucleotides: TGTGCCAGCAGCCAAGCACACCACCTCTCCTACGAGCAGTACTTC.

Only one count was recorded for this clone. The chain employs TRBV6-5 and TRBJ2-7, with 8 bases identical to TRBD1. J was trimmed by 0 bases and V by 6 bases; bases with no gene match: 4. CDR1 is MNHEY and CDR2 is SVGAGI in the germline V gene. This CDR3 comprises 14 residues. CDR3 sequence (DNA): TGTGCCAGCAGAAGCGGACAGGGCTCCTACGAGCAGTACTTC. It encodes CASRSGQGSYEQYF.

The genes are TRBV28 and TRBJ1-5; D is unresolved. The ends were cut back, 3 bases at V and 3 bases at J, with 9 bases in the middle. Germline CDR1 and CDR2: MDHEN and SYDVKM. The length of the CDR3 is 14 residues. The CDR3 spells CASSFSAVNQPQHF. CDR3 nucleotide sequence: TGTGCCAGCAGTTTCAGCGCAGTCAATCAGCCCCAGCATTTT.

This clone was recorded once. The chain couples TRBV3-1 (or the pseudogene TRBV3-2) to TRBJ2-5; TRBD2 aligns across 11 bases. Trimming cost V 4 bases and J 2 bases; bases outside gene matches: 9. The CDR3 consists of 17 residues. Per the germline V gene, CDR1 is LGHDT and CDR2 is YNNKEL (reference sequence). As DNA, the CDR3 is TGTGCCAGCAGCCGAGGACCGGGACTAGCGGAACAAGAGACCCAGTACTTC. This translates into CASSRGPGLAEQETQYF.

V usage is TRBV20-1 and J usage is TRBJ2-7; 10 bases line up with TRBD2. CDR1 DFQATT and CDR2 SNEGSKA come from the germline V gene (reference sequence). The trim removed 3 bases at V and 6 bases at J, leaving 8 bases unmatched. The CDR3 runs 14 residues. The CDR3 is CSASVSGRLGEQYF. DNA for the CDR3: TGCAGTGCTAGTGTTAGCGGGAGGCTCGGCGAGCAGTACTTC.

This sequence joins TRBV7-3 and TRBJ2-1; D is possibly TRBD1 (6 bases). This CDR3 is 14 amino acids long. Trimming took 0 bases from V and 13 from J, leaving 16 bases between them. Germline CDR1 is SGHTA and CDR2 is FQGTGA. The CDR3 nucleotides are TGTGCCAGCAGCTTAACAACTCAGGGGACACCACAGTTCTTC. Its protein product is CASSLTTQGTPQFF.